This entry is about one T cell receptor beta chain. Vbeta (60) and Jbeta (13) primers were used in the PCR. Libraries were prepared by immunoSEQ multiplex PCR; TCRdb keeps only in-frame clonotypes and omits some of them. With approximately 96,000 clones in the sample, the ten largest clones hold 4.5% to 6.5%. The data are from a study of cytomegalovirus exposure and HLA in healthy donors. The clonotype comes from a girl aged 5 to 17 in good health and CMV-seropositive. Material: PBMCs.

The DNA for the CDR3 is TGTGCCAGCAGCGGGGACAGCGTCTCCTATAATTCACCCCTCCACTTT. It specifies CASSGDSVSYNSPLHF. V is TRBV7-2 and J is TRBJ1-6; 7 bases agree with TRBD1. Germline values: CDR1 SGHTA, CDR2 FQGNSA. V was clipped by 5 bases and J by 0 bases; unmatched bases: 4. This CDR3 comprises 16 residues.